This T cell receptor (beta chain) came from a study of T cell responses to AZD1222 COVID-19 vaccine. This CDR3 comprises 13 residues. Per germline, CDR1 SGHTA and CDR2 FQGNSA. Deletions cut 0 bases from V and 6 bases from J, with 8 bases between. Measured with immunoSEQ multiplex PCR; TCRdb has only the in-frame clones, and not every one. The sample contains over 150,000 clones, around 92% of which appear only once. The chain uses TRBV7-2 and TRBJ1-1, with D hard to call. Sequenced here: peripheral blood, sampled on day 0 of MenACWY control vaccination. The TCR sequence derives from an adult in good health. CDR3 region: CASSLAAIPEAFF. The CDR3 coding sequence is TGTGCCAGCAGCTTAGCCGCAATTCCTGAAGCTTTCTTT.